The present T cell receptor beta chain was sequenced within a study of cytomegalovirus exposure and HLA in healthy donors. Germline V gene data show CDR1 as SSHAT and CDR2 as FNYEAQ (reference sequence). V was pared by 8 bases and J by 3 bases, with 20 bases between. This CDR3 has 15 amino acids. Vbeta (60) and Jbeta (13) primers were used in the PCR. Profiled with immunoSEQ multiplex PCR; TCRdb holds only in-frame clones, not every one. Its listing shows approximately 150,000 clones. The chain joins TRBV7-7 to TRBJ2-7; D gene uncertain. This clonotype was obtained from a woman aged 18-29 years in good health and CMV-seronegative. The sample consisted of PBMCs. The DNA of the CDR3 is TGTGCCAGCGCCCCCGGGTCCTCATTACACTACGAGCAGTACTTC. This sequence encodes CASAPGSSLHYEQYF.